Listed below are T cell receptor beta chains from one sample, sequenced in a study of T cell responses to AZD1222 COVID-19 vaccine. Some clones are missing from TCRdb's copy, which holds only in-frame ones; the method was immunoSEQ multiplex PCR. The sample records about 130,000 clones, 90% being singletons. The specimen comprised peripheral blood, sampled on day 0 of MenACWY control vaccination. Source of these receptors: an adult in good health. Both conserved end residues are part of each CDR3. D genes are given only for firm matches. Only some rows state a clone size, as once, few, many or a class for expanded clones.

v_gene: TRBV28
abundance: -
d_gene: TRBD2
j_gene: TRBJ2-3
CDR3aa: CASSYRAGGTDTQYF
CDR3nt: TGTGCCAGCAGTTATAGAGCGGGAGGAACAGATACGCAGTATTTT

v_gene: TRBV6-5
abundance: -
d_gene: TRBD2
j_gene: TRBJ2-1
CDR3aa: CASRGGDLEQFF
CDR3nt: TGTGCCAGCAGGGGAGGGGATCTGGAGCAGTTCTTC

v_gene: TRBV4-2
abundance: -
d_gene: TRBD1
j_gene: TRBJ1-4
CDR3aa: CASSQTLQGAGEKLFF
CDR3nt: TGTGCCAGCAGCCAAACCCTACAGGGGGCTGGTGAAAAACTGTTTTTT

v_gene: TRBV19
abundance: once
d_gene: -
j_gene: TRBJ1-5
CDR3aa: CASKWGSNQPQHF
CDR3nt: TGTGCCAGTAAATGGGGTAGCAATCAGCCCCAGCATTTT

v_gene: TRBV5-4
abundance: -
d_gene: -
j_gene: TRBJ1-6
CDR3aa: CASSSDPGPNSPLHF
CDR3nt: TGTGCCAGCAGCTCCGACCCGGGACCAAATTCACCCCTCCACTTT

v_gene: TRBV19
abundance: -
d_gene: TRBD1
j_gene: TRBJ1-5
CDR3aa: CASGTGFYQPQHF
CDR3nt: TGTGCCAGTGGGACAGGGTTTTATCAGCCCCAGCATTTT

v_gene: TRBV3-1/TRBV3-2
abundance: -
d_gene: -
j_gene: TRBJ2-3
CDR3aa: CASSQEVAGLGDTQYF
CDR3nt: TGTGCCAGCAGCCAAGAGGTGGCGGGCCTAGGGGATACGCAGTATTTT

v_gene: TRBV11-2
abundance: -
d_gene: TRBD2
j_gene: TRBJ2-1
CDR3aa: CASSHHISSGDNNEQFF
CDR3nt: TGTGCCAGCAGTCACCATATCTCTAGCGGGGACAACAATGAGCAGTTCTTC

v_gene: TRBV18
abundance: -
d_gene: -
j_gene: TRBJ2-5
CDR3aa: CASSPPSTQETQYF
CDR3nt: TGTGCCAGCTCACCACCGTCCACCCAAGAGACCCAGTACTTC

v_gene: TRBV5-1
abundance: -
d_gene: -
j_gene: TRBJ2-5
CDR3aa: CASSPAGTQETQYF
CDR3nt: TGCGCCAGCAGCCCCGCGGGTACACAAGAGACCCAGTACTTC

v_gene: TRBV15
abundance: -
d_gene: -
j_gene: TRBJ2-6
CDR3aa: CATSSHQGSGANVLTF
CDR3nt: TGTGCCACCAGCAGTCACCAGGGGTCTGGGGCCAACGTCCTGACTTTC

v_gene: TRBV2
abundance: -
d_gene: -
j_gene: TRBJ2-3
CDR3aa: CASSGLGTDTQYF
CDR3nt: TGTGCCAGCAGTGGGTTGGGAACAGATACGCAGTATTTT

v_gene: TRBV5-1
abundance: -
d_gene: TRBD1
j_gene: TRBJ2-5
CDR3aa: CASTDPYRGRGQETQYF
CDR3nt: TGCGCCAGCACCGACCCATACAGGGGGCGGGGGCAAGAGACCCAGTACTTC

v_gene: TRBV5-1
abundance: -
d_gene: TRBD2
j_gene: TRBJ2-3
CDR3aa: CASSPGLAGADTQYF
CDR3nt: TGCGCCAGCAGCCCGGGACTAGCGGGTGCAGATACGCAGTATTTT

v_gene: TRBV2
abundance: few
d_gene: -
j_gene: TRBJ2-7
CDR3aa: CASTAAGPSQVRQYF
CDR3nt: TGTGCCAGCACCGCGGCGGGCCCCTCGCAAGTGAGGCAGTACTTC

v_gene: TRBV12-5
abundance: -
d_gene: -
j_gene: TRBJ2-1
CDR3aa: CASGATGLSSYNEQFF
CDR3nt: TGTGCTAGTGGTGCCACCGGACTGAGCTCCTACAATGAGCAGTTCTTC

v_gene: TRBV24-1
abundance: -
d_gene: TRBD1
j_gene: TRBJ2-2
CDR3aa: CATSEGQGVAGELFF
CDR3nt: TGTGCCACCAGTGAGGGACAGGGGGTCGCCGGGGAGCTGTTTTTT

v_gene: TRBV7-6
abundance: -
d_gene: -
j_gene: TRBJ2-1
CDR3aa: CASSLEDGNNEQFF
CDR3nt: TGTGCCAGCAGCTTAGAGGACGGAAACAATGAGCAGTTCTTC

v_gene: TRBV18
abundance: -
d_gene: -
j_gene: TRBJ2-5
CDR3aa: CASSMTLQETQYF
CDR3nt: TGTGCCAGCTCAATGACCCTCCAAGAGACCCAGTACTTC

v_gene: TRBV6-1
abundance: -
d_gene: -
j_gene: TRBJ2-5
CDR3aa: CASSDVAGQQTQYF
CDR3nt: TGTGCCAGCAGTGACGTCGCGGGGCAGCAGACCCAGTACTTC

v_gene: TRBV7-2
abundance: -
d_gene: -
j_gene: TRBJ2-2
CDR3aa: CASSLLGRGDTGELFF
CDR3nt: TGTGCCAGCAGCTTATTAGGGAGAGGGGACACCGGGGAGCTGTTTTTT

v_gene: TRBV19
abundance: once
d_gene: -
j_gene: TRBJ2-3
CDR3aa: CASRGTGWDTQYF
CDR3nt: TGTGCCAGTAGGGGGACTGGATGGGATACGCAGTATTTT

v_gene: TRBV7-8
abundance: -
d_gene: -
j_gene: TRBJ2-3
CDR3aa: CASSLSTGSTDTQYF
CDR3nt: TGTGCCAGCAGCTTATCAACAGGTTCCACAGATACGCAGTATTTT

v_gene: TRBV5-5
abundance: -
d_gene: -
j_gene: TRBJ2-2
CDR3aa: CASSPGNGMSGELFF
CDR3nt: TGTGCCAGCAGCCCTGGGAACGGTATGTCCGGGGAGCTGTTTTTT

v_gene: TRBV14
abundance: -
d_gene: -
j_gene: TRBJ1-3
CDR3aa: CASSPTGRPGNTIYF
CDR3nt: TGTGCCAGCAGCCCCACAGGGAGACCTGGAAACACCATATATTTT

v_gene: TRBV7-9
abundance: -
d_gene: -
j_gene: TRBJ1-6
CDR3aa: CASSLGGVVNSPLHF
CDR3nt: TGTGCCAGCAGCTTAGGGGGGGTTGTAAATTCACCCCTCCACTTT

v_gene: TRBV6-5
abundance: -
d_gene: -
j_gene: TRBJ1-1
CDR3aa: CASSYSRGQDTEAFF
CDR3nt: TGTGCCAGCAGTTACTCCCGGGGGCAAGACACTGAAGCTTTCTTT

v_gene: TRBV28
abundance: -
d_gene: TRBD1
j_gene: TRBJ1-5
CDR3aa: CASRQGGSNQPQHF
CDR3nt: TGTGCCAGCAGACAGGGGGGTAGCAATCAGCCCCAGCATTTT

v_gene: TRBV9
abundance: once
d_gene: -
j_gene: TRBJ1-2
CDR3aa: CASSVDQKRVSGYTF
CDR3nt: TGTGCCAGCAGCGTAGATCAGAAAAGGGTTTCTGGCTACACCTTC

v_gene: TRBV19
abundance: -
d_gene: -
j_gene: TRBJ2-3
CDR3aa: CASSKLGQALRTQYF
CDR3nt: TGTGCCAGTAGTAAGCTAGGACAAGCCTTACGTACGCAGTATTTT

v_gene: TRBV20-1
abundance: -
d_gene: -
j_gene: TRBJ1-1
CDR3aa: CSASKLFMNTEAFF
CDR3nt: TGCAGTGCTAGTAAACTGTTCATGAACACTGAAGCTTTCTTT

v_gene: TRBV27
abundance: -
d_gene: -
j_gene: TRBJ2-1
CDR3aa: CASSLSWSRTGQQTRPGDEQFF
CDR3nt: TGTGCCAGCAGTTTATCTTGGTCACGTACGGGGCAGCAGACAAGACCCGGGGATGAGCAGTTCTTC

v_gene: TRBV28
abundance: -
d_gene: -
j_gene: TRBJ2-4
CDR3aa: CASSLTGFLTKNIQYF
CDR3nt: TGTGCCAGCAGTTTAACAGGGTTTTTGACCAAAAACATTCAGTACTTC

v_gene: TRBV11-2
abundance: -
d_gene: TRBD1
j_gene: TRBJ1-3
CDR3aa: CASGLDRAGNTIYF
CDR3nt: TGTGCCAGCGGGTTGGACAGGGCTGGAAACACCATATATTTT

v_gene: TRBV2
abundance: -
d_gene: TRBD1
j_gene: TRBJ1-6
CDR3aa: CASSRSTGQNSPLHF
CDR3nt: TGTGCCAGCAGCCGATCGACAGGGCAAAATTCACCCCTCCACTTT

v_gene: TRBV7-9
abundance: -
d_gene: -
j_gene: TRBJ1-5
CDR3aa: CASSFGNQPQHF
CDR3nt: TGTGCCAGCAGCTTTGGCAATCAGCCCCAGCATTTT

v_gene: TRBV3-1/TRBV3-2
abundance: -
d_gene: -
j_gene: TRBJ2-1
CDR3aa: CASSQETIYEQFF
CDR3nt: TGTGCCAGCAGCCAAGAAACTATTTATGAGCAGTTCTTC

v_gene: TRBV5-1
abundance: -
d_gene: -
j_gene: TRBJ2-7
CDR3aa: CASSSGQNPEQYF
CDR3nt: TGCGCCAGCAGCTCCGGACAGAACCCCGAGCAGTACTTC

v_gene: TRBV6-2/TRBV6-3
abundance: once
d_gene: -
j_gene: TRBJ1-1
CDR3aa: CASSYSQRQTNTEAFF
CDR3nt: TGTGCCAGCAGTTACTCCCAAAGACAGACGAACACTGAAGCTTTCTTT

v_gene: TRBV28
abundance: -
d_gene: -
j_gene: TRBJ2-3
CDR3aa: CASSRPGGLTDTQYF
CDR3nt: TGTGCCAGCAGTCGCCCCGGGGGGCTCACAGATACGCAGTATTTT

v_gene: TRBV6-5
abundance: -
d_gene: -
j_gene: TRBJ2-7
CDR3aa: CASSYSEGPHSYEQYF
CDR3nt: TGTGCCAGCAGTTACTCGGAGGGGCCCCACTCCTACGAGCAGTACTTC

v_gene: TRBV7-8
abundance: -
d_gene: -
j_gene: TRBJ1-5
CDR3aa: CASSQRGVGNQPQHF
CDR3nt: TGTGCCAGCAGTCAAAGGGGGGTTGGCAATCAGCCCCAGCATTTT

v_gene: TRBV19
abundance: -
d_gene: -
j_gene: TRBJ1-1
CDR3aa: CATTDPYRPEAFF
CDR3nt: TGTGCCACGACCGATCCGTACAGGCCTGAAGCTTTCTTT

v_gene: TRBV28
abundance: -
d_gene: -
j_gene: TRBJ1-6
CDR3aa: CASSPRLGENSPLHF
CDR3nt: TGTGCCAGCAGTCCCCGGCTGGGGGAGAATTCACCCCTCCACTTT

v_gene: TRBV14
abundance: -
d_gene: -
j_gene: TRBJ1-2
CDR3aa: CASSQANRAFGYTF
CDR3nt: TGTGCCAGCAGCCAAGCGAACAGGGCTTTTGGCTACACCTTC

v_gene: TRBV27
abundance: -
d_gene: TRBD2
j_gene: TRBJ2-1
CDR3aa: CASRQNGPAGGHNEQFF
CDR3nt: TGTGCCAGCAGACAAAATGGGCCAGCGGGGGGGCACAATGAGCAGTTCTTC

v_gene: TRBV18
abundance: -
d_gene: TRBD2
j_gene: TRBJ2-1
CDR3aa: CASSPPGLAGGVYNEQFF
CDR3nt: TGTGCCAGCTCACCCCCGGGACTAGCGGGGGGGGTTTACAATGAGCAGTTCTTC

v_gene: TRBV14
abundance: -
d_gene: TRBD2
j_gene: TRBJ2-7
CDR3aa: CASSQLAGGDYEQYF
CDR3nt: TGTGCCAGCAGCCAACTAGCGGGAGGTGACTACGAGCAGTACTTC

v_gene: TRBV27
abundance: -
d_gene: -
j_gene: TRBJ1-1
CDR3aa: CASIGAGRGTEAFF
CDR3nt: TGTGCCAGCATAGGGGCGGGTCGGGGGACTGAAGCTTTCTTT

v_gene: TRBV19
abundance: -
d_gene: -
j_gene: TRBJ2-3
CDR3aa: CASSMVPRGDTQYF
CDR3nt: TGTGCCAGTAGTATGGTCCCGAGGGGGGATACGCAGTATTTT

v_gene: TRBV6-1
abundance: many
d_gene: TRBD1
j_gene: TRBJ1-6
CDR3aa: CASSEDGTGGSPLHF
CDR3nt: TGTGCCAGCAGTGAAGATGGGACAGGAGGATCACCCCTCCACTTT

v_gene: TRBV5-8
abundance: -
d_gene: -
j_gene: TRBJ2-4
CDR3aa: CASRGGRENIQYF
CDR3nt: TGTGCCAGCCGCGGAGGTAGGGAAAACATTCAGTACTTC

v_gene: TRBV3-1/TRBV3-2
abundance: -
d_gene: -
j_gene: TRBJ1-5
CDR3aa: CASSPSGSGQPQHF
CDR3nt: TGTGCCAGCAGCCCGTCGGGTTCAGGTCAGCCCCAGCATTTT

v_gene: TRBV28
abundance: -
d_gene: TRBD1
j_gene: TRBJ1-5
CDR3aa: CASNSLGQGLAQPQHF
CDR3nt: TGTGCCAGCAACAGTTTGGGACAGGGGCTAGCACAGCCCCAGCATTTT